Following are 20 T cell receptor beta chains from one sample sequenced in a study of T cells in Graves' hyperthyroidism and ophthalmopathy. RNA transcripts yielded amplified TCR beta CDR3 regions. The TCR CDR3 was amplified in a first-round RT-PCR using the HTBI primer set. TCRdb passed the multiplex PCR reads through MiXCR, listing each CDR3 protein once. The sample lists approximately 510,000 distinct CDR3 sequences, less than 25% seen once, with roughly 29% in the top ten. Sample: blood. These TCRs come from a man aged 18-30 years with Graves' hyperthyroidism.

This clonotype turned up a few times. The CDR3 loop reads CASSPKYGYTF. CDR3 nucleotide sequence: TGTGCCAGCAGTCCGAAATATGGCTACACCTTC. This chain joins TRBV28 and TRBJ1-2; D is ambiguous. Trimming took off 5 bases at V and 5 bases at J, with 6 bases between the two ends. The length of the CDR3 is 11 residues. Germline V gene data show CDR1 as MDHEN and CDR2 as SYDVKM.

CDR3 nucleotides: TGCAGTGCTAGAGATCGTAAGGGCCCACTCTACGAGCAGTACTTC. This sequence encodes CSARDRKGPLYEQYF. The gene calls are TRBV20-1 and TRBJ2-7, with D unclear. The CDR3 runs 15 residues. Trimming shortened V by 0 bases and J by 3 bases, and 15 bases separated the two germline ends. Germline V CDR1 and CDR2: DFQATT, SNEGSKA (reference sequence).

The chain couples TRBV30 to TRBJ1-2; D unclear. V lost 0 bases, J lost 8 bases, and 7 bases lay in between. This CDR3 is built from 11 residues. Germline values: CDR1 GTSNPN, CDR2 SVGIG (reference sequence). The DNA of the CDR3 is TGTGCCTGGAGTGTCGCTAGGGGCTACACCTTC. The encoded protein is CAWSVARGYTF.

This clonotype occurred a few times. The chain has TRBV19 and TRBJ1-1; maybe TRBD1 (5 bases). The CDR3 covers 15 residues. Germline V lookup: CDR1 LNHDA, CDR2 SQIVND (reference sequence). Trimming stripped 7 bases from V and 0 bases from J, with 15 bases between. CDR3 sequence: CASTAGTNMNTEAFF. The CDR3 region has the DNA TGTGCCAGTACCGCCGGGACCAACATGAACACTGAAGCTTTCTTT.

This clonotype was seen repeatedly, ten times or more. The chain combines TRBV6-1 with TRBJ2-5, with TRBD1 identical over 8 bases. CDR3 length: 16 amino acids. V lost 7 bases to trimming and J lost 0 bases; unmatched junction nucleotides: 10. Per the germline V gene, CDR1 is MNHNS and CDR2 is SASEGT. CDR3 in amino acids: CASIPRGRRNQETQYF. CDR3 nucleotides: TGTGCCAGCATCCCCAGGGGGCGACGAAACCAAGAGACCCAGTACTTC.

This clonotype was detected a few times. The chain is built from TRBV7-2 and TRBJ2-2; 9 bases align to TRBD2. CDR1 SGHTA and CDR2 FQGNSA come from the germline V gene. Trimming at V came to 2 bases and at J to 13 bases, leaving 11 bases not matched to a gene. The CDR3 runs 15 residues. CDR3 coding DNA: TGTGCCAGCAGCTTACTGGAGGGGGGACTAGCTAGGCTGTTTTTT. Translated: CASSLLEGGLARLFF.

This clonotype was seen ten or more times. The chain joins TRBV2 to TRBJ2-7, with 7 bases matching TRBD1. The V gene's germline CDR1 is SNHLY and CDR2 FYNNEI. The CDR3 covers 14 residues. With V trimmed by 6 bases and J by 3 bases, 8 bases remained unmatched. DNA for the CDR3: TGTGCCAGCAGGGGGACAGAAAAGTTCTACGAGCAGTACTTC. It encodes CASRGTEKFYEQYF. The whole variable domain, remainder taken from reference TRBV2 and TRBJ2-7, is EPEVTQTPSHQVTQMGQEVILRCVPISNHLYFYWYRQILGQKVEFLVSFYNNEISEKSEIFDDQFSVERPDGSNFTLKIRSTKLEDSAMYFCASRGTEKFYEQYFGPGTRLTVT.

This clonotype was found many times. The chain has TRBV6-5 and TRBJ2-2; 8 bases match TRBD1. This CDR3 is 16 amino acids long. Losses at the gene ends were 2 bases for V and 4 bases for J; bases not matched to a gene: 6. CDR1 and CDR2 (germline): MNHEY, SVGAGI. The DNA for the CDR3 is TGTGCCAGCAGTTACATCGGACAGGGAGTCACCGGGGAGCTGTTTTTT. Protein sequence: CASSYIGQGVTGELFF.

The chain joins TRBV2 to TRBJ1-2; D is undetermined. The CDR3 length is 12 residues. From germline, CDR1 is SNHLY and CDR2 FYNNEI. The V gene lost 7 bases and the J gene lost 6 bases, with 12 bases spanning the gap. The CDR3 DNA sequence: TGTGCCAGCATATCCGTTTCGGATGGCTACACCTTC. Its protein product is CASISVSDGYTF.

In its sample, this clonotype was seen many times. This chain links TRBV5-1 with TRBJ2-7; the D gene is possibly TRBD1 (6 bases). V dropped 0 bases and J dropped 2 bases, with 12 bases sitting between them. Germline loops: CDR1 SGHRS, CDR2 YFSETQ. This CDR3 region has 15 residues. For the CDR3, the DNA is TGCGCCAGCAGCTTGGTAACAGGGTCTACCTACGAGCAGTACTTC. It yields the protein CASSLVTGSTYEQYF.

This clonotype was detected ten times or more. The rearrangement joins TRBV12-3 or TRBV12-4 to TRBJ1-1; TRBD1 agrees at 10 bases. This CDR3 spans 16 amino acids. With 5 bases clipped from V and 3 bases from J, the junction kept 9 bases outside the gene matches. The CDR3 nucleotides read TGTGCCAGCAGTCCTCCGGGACAGGGGCGAGACACTGAAGCTTTCTTT. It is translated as CASSPPGQGRDTEAFF.

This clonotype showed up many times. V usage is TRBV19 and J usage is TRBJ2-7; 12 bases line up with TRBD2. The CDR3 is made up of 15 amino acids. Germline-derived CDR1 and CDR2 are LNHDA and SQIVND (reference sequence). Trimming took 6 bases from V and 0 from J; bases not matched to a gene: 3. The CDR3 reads CASSTSGGSSYEQYF. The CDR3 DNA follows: TGTGCCAGTAGCACTAGCGGGGGGAGCTCCTACGAGCAGTACTTC.

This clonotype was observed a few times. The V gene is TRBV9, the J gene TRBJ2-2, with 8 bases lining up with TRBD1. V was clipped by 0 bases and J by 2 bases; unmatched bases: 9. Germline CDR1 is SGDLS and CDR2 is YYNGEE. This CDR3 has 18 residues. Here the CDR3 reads CASSVVGLGQGNTGELFF. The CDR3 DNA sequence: TGTGCCAGCAGCGTAGTAGGTTTAGGACAGGGCAACACCGGGGAGCTGTTTTTT.

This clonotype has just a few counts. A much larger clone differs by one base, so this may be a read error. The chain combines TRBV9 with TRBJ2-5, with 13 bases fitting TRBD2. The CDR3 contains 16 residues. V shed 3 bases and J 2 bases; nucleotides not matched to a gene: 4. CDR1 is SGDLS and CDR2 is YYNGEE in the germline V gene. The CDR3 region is CASSEETSGGQETQYF. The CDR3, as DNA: TGTGCCAGCAGCGAGGAGACTAGCGGGGGGCAAGAGACCCAGTACTTC.

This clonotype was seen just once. The CDR3 DNA sequence: TGTGCCAGCAGCCAAGACACTCGCCCAGGGTCACTGGATGGCTACACCTTC. This sequence encodes CASSQDTRPGSLDGYTF. The genes are TRBV14 and TRBJ1-2; D perhaps matches TRBD1 (5 bases). Trimming removed 0 bases at V and 6 bases at J, with 20 bases between. CDR1 and CDR2 (germline): SGHDN, FVKESK. This CDR3 spans 17 amino acids.

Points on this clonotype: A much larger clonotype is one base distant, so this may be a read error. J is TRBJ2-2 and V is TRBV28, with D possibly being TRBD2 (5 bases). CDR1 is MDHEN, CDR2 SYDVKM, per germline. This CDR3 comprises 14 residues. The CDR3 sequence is CASSIYGETGELCF. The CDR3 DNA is TGTGCCAGCAGCATTTACGGGGAAACCGGGGAGCTGTGTTTT. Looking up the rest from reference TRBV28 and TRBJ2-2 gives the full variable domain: DVKVTQSSRYLVKRTGEKVFLECVQDMDHENMFWYRQDPGLGLRLIYFSYDVKMKEKGDIPEGYSVSREKKERFSLILESASTNQTSMYLCASSIYGETGELCFGEGSRLTVL.

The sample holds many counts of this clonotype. The CDR3 reads CSARDPDQETQYF. The CDR3 bases are TGCAGTGCTAGAGATCCAGACCAAGAGACCCAGTACTTC. The rearrangement links TRBV20-1 to TRBJ2-5; no clear D gene. Trimming stripped 0 bases from V and 0 bases from J, with 5 bases between. Germline values: CDR1 DFQATT, CDR2 SNEGSKA (reference sequence). The CDR3 covers 13 residues.

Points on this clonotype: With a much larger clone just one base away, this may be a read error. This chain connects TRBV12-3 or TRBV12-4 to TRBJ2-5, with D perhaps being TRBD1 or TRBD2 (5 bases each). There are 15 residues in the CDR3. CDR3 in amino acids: CASSSTGTGRESQYF. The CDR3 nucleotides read TGTGCCAGCAGCTCCACCGGGACCGGCAGGGAGAGCCAGTACTTC.

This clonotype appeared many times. CDR3 DNA sequence: TGTGCCAGCAGCCCCTACGAGGTGGAGACCCAGTACTTC. Translated: CASSPYEVETQYF. The chain uses TRBV7-6 and TRBJ2-5, with D hard to call. Trimming took 5 bases from V and 5 from J, leaving 12 bases between them. The CDR3 extends over 13 amino acids. CDR1 SGHVS and CDR2 FNYEAQ come from the germline V gene.

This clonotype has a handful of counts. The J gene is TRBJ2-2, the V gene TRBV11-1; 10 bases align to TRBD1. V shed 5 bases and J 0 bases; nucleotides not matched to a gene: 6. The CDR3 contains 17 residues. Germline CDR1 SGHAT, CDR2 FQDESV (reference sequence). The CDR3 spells CASSPGQGTANTGELFF. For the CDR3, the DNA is TGTGCCAGCAGCCCGGGACAGGGGACCGCGAACACCGGGGAGCTGTTTTTT.